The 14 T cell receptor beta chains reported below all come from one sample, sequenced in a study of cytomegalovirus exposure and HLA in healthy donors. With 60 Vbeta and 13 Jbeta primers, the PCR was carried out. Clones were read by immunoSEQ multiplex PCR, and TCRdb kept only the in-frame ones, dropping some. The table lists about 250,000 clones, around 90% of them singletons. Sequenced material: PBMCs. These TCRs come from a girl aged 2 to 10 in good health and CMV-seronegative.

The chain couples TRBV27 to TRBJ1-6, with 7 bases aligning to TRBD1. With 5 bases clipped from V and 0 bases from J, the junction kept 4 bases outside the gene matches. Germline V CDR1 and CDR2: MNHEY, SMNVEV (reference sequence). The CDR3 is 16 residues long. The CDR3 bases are TGTGCCAGCAGTAGACAGGGTTTCTCCTATAATTCACCCCTCCACTTT. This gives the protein CASSRQGFSYNSPLHF.

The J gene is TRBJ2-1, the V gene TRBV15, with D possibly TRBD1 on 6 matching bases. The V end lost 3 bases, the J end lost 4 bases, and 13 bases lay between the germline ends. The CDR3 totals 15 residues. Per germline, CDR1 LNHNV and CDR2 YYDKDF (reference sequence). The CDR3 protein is CATSRGQGSYNEQFF. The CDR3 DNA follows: TGTGCCACCAGCAGGGGCCAGGGGAGTTACAATGAGCAGTTCTTC.

The CDR3 DNA sequence: TGTGCCAGCAGCTCATCATCCAGACAGAAAGAGACCCAGTACTTC. This gives the protein CASSSSSRQKETQYF. The chain employs TRBV13 and TRBJ2-5; D perhaps matches TRBD1 (5 bases). CDR3 length equals 15 residues. Trimming removed 4 bases at V and 3 bases at J, with 15 bases between. Germline CDR1 is PRHDT and CDR2 is FYEKMQ (reference sequence). The entire variable domain, with the rest obtained from reference TRBV13 and TRBJ2-5, is as follows: AAGVIQSPRHLIKEKRETATLKCYPIPRHDTVYWYQQGPGQDPQFLISFYEKMQSDKGSIPDRFSAQQFSDYHSELNMSSLELGDSALYFCASSSSSRQKETQYFGPGTRLLVL.

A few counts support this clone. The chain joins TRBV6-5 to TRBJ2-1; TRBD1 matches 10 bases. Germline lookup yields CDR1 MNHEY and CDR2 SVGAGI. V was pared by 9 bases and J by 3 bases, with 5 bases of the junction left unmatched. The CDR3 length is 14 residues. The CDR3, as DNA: TGTGCCAGTACCGGGACAGGGGACTACAATGAGCAGTTCTTC. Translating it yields CASTGTGDYNEQFF.

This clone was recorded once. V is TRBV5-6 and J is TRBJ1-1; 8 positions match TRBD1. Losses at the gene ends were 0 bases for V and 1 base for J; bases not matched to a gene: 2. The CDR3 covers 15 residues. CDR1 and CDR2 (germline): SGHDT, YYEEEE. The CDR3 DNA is TGTGCCAGCAGCTTGGCAGGGGGCGGGAACACTGAAGCTTTCTTT. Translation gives CASSLAGGGNTEAFF.

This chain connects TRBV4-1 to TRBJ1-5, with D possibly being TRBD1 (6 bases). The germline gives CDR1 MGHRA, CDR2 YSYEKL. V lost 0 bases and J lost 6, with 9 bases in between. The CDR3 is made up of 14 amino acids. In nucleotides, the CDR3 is TGCGCCAGCAGCCAAGAAAAAGGGGGTCAGCCCCAGCATTTT. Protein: CASSQEKGGQPQHF.

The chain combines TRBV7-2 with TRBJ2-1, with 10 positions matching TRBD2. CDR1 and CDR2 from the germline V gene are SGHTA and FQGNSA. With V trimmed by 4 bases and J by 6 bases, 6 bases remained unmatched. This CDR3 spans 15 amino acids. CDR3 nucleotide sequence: TGTGCCAGCAGCTGGCTAGCGGGAGTCCCCAATGAGCAGTTCTTC. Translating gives CASSWLAGVPNEQFF.

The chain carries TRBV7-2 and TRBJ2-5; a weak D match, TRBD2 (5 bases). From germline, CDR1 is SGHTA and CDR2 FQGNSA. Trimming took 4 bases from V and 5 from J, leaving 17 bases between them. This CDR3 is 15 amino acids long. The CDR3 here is CASSSRSEPGETQYF. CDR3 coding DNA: TGTGCCAGCAGCTCCCGGTCCGAGCCGGGGGAGACCCAGTACTTC.

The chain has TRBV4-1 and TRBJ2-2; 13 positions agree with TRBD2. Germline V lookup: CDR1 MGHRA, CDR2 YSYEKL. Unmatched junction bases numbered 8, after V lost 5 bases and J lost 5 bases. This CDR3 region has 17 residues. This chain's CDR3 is CASSRGLAGAITGELFF. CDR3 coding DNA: TGCGCCAGCAGCAGAGGACTAGCGGGGGCGATTACCGGGGAGCTGTTTTTT.

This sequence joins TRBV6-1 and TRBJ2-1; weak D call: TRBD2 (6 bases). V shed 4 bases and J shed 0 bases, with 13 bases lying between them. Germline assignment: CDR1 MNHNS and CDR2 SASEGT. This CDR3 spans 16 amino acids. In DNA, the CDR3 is TGTGCCAGCAGTGTGTTTGGGGGGAGCTCCTACAATGAGCAGTTCTTC. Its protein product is CASSVFGGSSYNEQFF.

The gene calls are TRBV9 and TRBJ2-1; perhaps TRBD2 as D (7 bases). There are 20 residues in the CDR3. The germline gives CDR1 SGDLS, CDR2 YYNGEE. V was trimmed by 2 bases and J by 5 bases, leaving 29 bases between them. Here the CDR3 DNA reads TGTGCCAGCAGCGTCCACCTAGGAGGTTTGGGGGGGCCCAAGGACAATGAGCAGTTCTTC. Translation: CASSVHLGGLGGPKDNEQFF.

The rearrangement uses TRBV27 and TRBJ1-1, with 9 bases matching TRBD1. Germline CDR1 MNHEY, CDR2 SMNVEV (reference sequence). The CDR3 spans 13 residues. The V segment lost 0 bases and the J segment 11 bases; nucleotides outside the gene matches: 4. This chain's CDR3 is CASSLSRTGAAFF. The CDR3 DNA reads TGTGCCAGCAGTTTATCGAGGACAGGGGCGGCTTTCTTT.

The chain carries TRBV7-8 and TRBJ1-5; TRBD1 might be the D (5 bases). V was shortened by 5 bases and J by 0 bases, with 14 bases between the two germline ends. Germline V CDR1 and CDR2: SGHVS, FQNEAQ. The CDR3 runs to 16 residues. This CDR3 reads CASSQRRGVSNQPQHF. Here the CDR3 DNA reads TGTGCCAGCAGCCAAAGGCGGGGGGTTAGCAATCAGCCCCAGCATTTT.

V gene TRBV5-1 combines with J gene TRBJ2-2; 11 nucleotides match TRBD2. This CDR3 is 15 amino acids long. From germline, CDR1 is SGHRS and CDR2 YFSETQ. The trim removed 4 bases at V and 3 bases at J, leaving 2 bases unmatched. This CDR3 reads CASSTTSGDTGELFF. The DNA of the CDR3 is TGCGCCAGCAGCACGACTAGCGGGGACACCGGGGAGCTGTTTTTT.